A selection of T cell receptor beta chains follows, all from one sample in a study of PD-1 blockade in mismatch repair-deficient tumors. Measured with immunoSEQ multiplex PCR; TCRdb has only the in-frame clones, and not every one. Counted here are more than 50,000 clones, more than 70% occurring once; the ten biggest clones make up roughly 13%. Sequencing used peripheral blood, obtained 52 weeks after starting pembrolizumab. The receptor source for this set is an adult with mismatch repair-deficient cancer. Each CDR3 is given with its conserved first and last residue. Fields, in order: clone size, V gene, CDR3 length, J gene, D gene, CDR3 protein, CDR3 DNA. D genes are given only for firm matches. Size is omitted from some rows. Given values are once, few, many or a class for expanded clones.

>once|TRBV7-9|14|TRBJ1-1|TRBD1
CASQPTGGGTEAFF
TGTGCCAGCCAACCCACAGGGGGCGGAACTGAAGCTTTCTTT
>-|TRBV4-3|14|TRBJ2-5|-
CARNGQAGKETQYF
TGCGCCAGAAATGGCCAGGCAGGGAAAGAGACCCAGTACTTC
>few|TRBV19|12|TRBJ2-3|-
CASSINGDTQYF
TGTGCCAGTAGTATCAACGGAGATACGCAGTATTTT
>-|TRBV4-1|14|TRBJ2-5|-
CASSPGRNQETQYF
TGCGCCAGCAGCCCTGGGCGGAACCAAGAGACCCAGTACTTC
>-|TRBV7-2|13|TRBJ1-1|-
CASSRDKNTEAFF
TGTGCCAGCAGCCGGGACAAGAACACTGAAGCTTTCTTT
>few|TRBV11-2|14|TRBJ2-7|TRBD1
CASQNRDRVNEQYF
TGTGCCAGCCAAAACCGGGACAGGGTAAACGAGCAGTACTTC
>once|TRBV6-1|16|TRBJ2-1|TRBD2
CASSVASGSMDNEQFF
TGTGCCAGCAGTGTGGCTAGCGGGAGCATGGACAATGAGCAGTTCTTC
>-|TRBV21-1|15|TRBJ1-5|-
CASTTTGLSDQPQHF
TGTGCCAGCACCACGACCGGACTGTCCGATCAGCCCCAGCATTTT
>-|TRBV7-8|15|TRBJ2-7|TRBD1
CASRLNRDRSYEQYF
TGTGCCAGCAGACTAAATCGGGACAGGTCCTACGAGCAGTACTTC
>-|TRBV12-5|13|TRBJ1-1|-
CASGFRGNTEAFF
TGTGCTAGTGGTTTCAGGGGAAACACTGAAGCTTTCTTT
>-|TRBV2|12|TRBJ2-3|-
CASNRYTDTQYF
TGTGCCAGCAACAGATACACAGATACGCAGTATTTT
>-|TRBV2|13|TRBJ2-7|-
CASSINGGREQYF
TGTGCCAGCAGTATTAACGGGGGGCGCGAGCAGTACTTC
>-|TRBV4-3|17|TRBJ2-3|-
CASSRTWTNSRTDTQYF
TGCGCCAGCAGCCGGACATGGACTAATTCCCGCACAGATACGCAGTATTTT
>-|TRBV6-5|15|TRBJ2-3|-
CASSDYAGSTDTQYF
TGTGCCAGCAGTGACTATGCGGGGAGCACAGATACGCAGTATTTT
>-|TRBV5-8|11|TRBJ2-7|TRBD2
CASAGGYEQYF
TGTGCCAGCGCCGGGGGGTACGAGCAGTACTTC
>-|TRBV15|16|TRBJ2-5|-
CATSTPPHAEGETQYF
TGTGCCACCAGCACTCCCCCACATGCAGAAGGGGAGACCCAGTACTTC
>once|TRBV7-2|14|TRBJ1-4|-
CASSLSGSQGKLFF
TGTGCCAGCAGCTTATCTGGCTCCCAGGGAAAACTGTTTTTT
>-|TRBV9|15|TRBJ2-6|-
CASSGSGSGANVLTF
TGTGCCAGCAGCGGTAGCGGCTCTGGGGCCAACGTCCTGACTTTC
>-|TRBV4-2|16|TRBJ2-3|-
CASSRRGSLGTNTQYF
TGTGCCAGCAGCCGGCGGGGTTCCCTAGGCACAAATACGCAGTATTTT
>-|TRBV10-3|19|TRBJ2-5|TRBD2
CAISSGLAGGPRGSETQYF
TGTGCCATCAGTTCTGGACTAGCGGGAGGGCCCAGGGGTTCAGAGACCCAGTACTTC
>-|TRBV28|15|TRBJ1-5|-
CASRVSQVDNQPQHF
TGTGCCAGCAGGGTTTCCCAGGTTGATAATCAGCCCCAGCATTTT
>-|TRBV2|13|TRBJ2-1|-
CATQHSSYNEQFF
TGTGCCACCCAACATAGCTCCTACAATGAGCAGTTCTTC
>-|TRBV7-8|15|TRBJ1-2|-
CASSLRGVGSYGYTF
TGTGCCAGCAGCCTTAGGGGGGTTGGGAGCTATGGCTACACCTTC
>-|TRBV11-2|14|TRBJ2-7|TRBD1
CASSSTGGSYEQYF
TGTGCCAGCAGCTCTACAGGGGGCTCCTACGAGCAGTACTTC
>-|TRBV11-2|14|TRBJ2-2|-
CASSSSGLWGELFF
TGTGCCAGCAGCTCAAGCGGGTTATGGGGGGAGCTGTTTTTT
>-|TRBV25-1|8|TRBJ1-1|-
CASREAFF
TGTGCCAGCAGGGAAGCTTTCTTT
>-|TRBV2|15|TRBJ2-7|TRBD1
CASRIGDREIGEQYF
TGTGCCAGCAGGATAGGGGACAGGGAGATCGGTGAGCAGTACTTC
>-|TRBV6-1|14|TRBJ1-5|-
CASSEGSGRQPQHF
TGTGCCAGCAGTGAAGGGTCAGGGAGGCAGCCCCAGCATTTT
>-|TRBV28|14|TRBJ2-4|-
CAITGMRGKNIQYF
TGTGCCATCACGGGGATGCGGGGTAAAAACATTCAGTACTTC
>-|TRBV7-9|15|TRBJ2-5|-
CASSLPGLSGETQYF
TGTGCCAGCAGCTTACCCGGGCTCTCTGGGGAGACCCAGTACTTC
>-|TRBV7-2|15|TRBJ2-2|-
CASSFERVRSGELFF
TGTGCCAGCAGCTTCGAGAGGGTGAGATCCGGGGAGCTGTTTTTT
>once|TRBV4-3|15|TRBJ2-3|TRBD2
CASSQDSGGRDTQYF
TGCGCCAGCAGCCAAGATTCGGGGGGGAGAGATACGCAGTATTTT
>-|TRBV28|23|TRBJ1-1|-
CASSLRIRGGIRTAVRRDTEAFF
TGTGCCAGCAGTTTAAGGATCCGGGGGGGGATCCGGACAGCCGTCAGGAGGGACACTGAAGCTTTCTTT
>-|TRBV27|12|TRBJ1-5|-
CASGRADQPQHF
TGTGCCAGCGGGAGGGCGGATCAGCCCCAGCATTTT
>-|TRBV27|13|TRBJ2-7|-
CASGPTGSYEQYF
TGTGCCAGCGGCCCCACAGGGTCCTACGAGCAGTACTTC
>-|TRBV6-1|15|TRBJ2-7|-
CASSDPLDRAYEQYF
TGTGCCAGCAGTGATCCCTTAGACAGAGCGTACGAGCAGTACTTC
>-|TRBV11-2|13|TRBJ2-5|-
CASRGRTQETQYF
TGTGCCAGCAGGGGACGGACCCAAGAGACCCAGTACTTC
>-|TRBV5-6|14|TRBJ2-7|TRBD2
CASSQSGSLYEQYF
TGTGCCAGCAGCCAGAGCGGGAGCCTCTACGAGCAGTACTTC
>-|TRBV29-1|14|TRBJ2-3|-
CSVETYVGTDTQYF
TGCAGCGTTGAAACGTACGTGGGCACAGATACGCAGTATTTT
>-|TRBV7-9|17|TRBJ2-7|-
CASNLGPPGHGSYEQYF
TGTGCCAGCAACCTGGGTCCCCCGGGACATGGCTCCTACGAGCAGTACTTC
>-|TRBV28|16|TRBJ2-1|-
CASSLMDKDLYNEQFF
TGTGCCAGCAGTTTAATGGACAAGGATCTTTACAATGAGCAGTTCTTC
>once|TRBV27|16|TRBJ2-3|TRBD2
CASSPLAGDGTDTQYF
TGTGCCAGCAGTCCCCTAGCGGGAGATGGGACAGATACGCAGTATTTT
>once|TRBV2|13|TRBJ1-4|TRBD1
CASQQGAFEKLFF
TGTGCCAGCCAACAGGGGGCGTTTGAAAAACTGTTTTTT
>-|TRBV19|18|TRBJ1-5|TRBD1
CASSIPHRDRGYNQPQHF
TGTGCCAGTAGTATCCCGCATCGGGACAGGGGATACAATCAGCCCCAGCATTTT
>once|TRBV27|20|TRBJ2-3|TRBD2
CASSSRPGLAGRLSTDTQYF
TGTGCCAGCAGTTCCCGCCCGGGACTAGCGGGCCGCCTTAGCACAGATACGCAGTATTTT
>-|TRBV2|13|TRBJ2-7|TRBD2
CASRLAHAYEQYF
TGTGCCAGCCGACTAGCGCACGCCTACGAGCAGTACTTC